A selection of T cell receptor beta chains follows, all from one sample in a study of T cell responses to AZD1222 COVID-19 vaccine. TCRdb's table, derived via immunoSEQ multiplex PCR, lists solely in-frame clones and lacks some. The table records about 160,000 clones, around 87% of them present only once. Material: peripheral blood, obtained 28 days after the second AZD1222 dose. The receptors here all came from an adult who received the AZD1222 COVID-19 vaccine. Each CDR3 is given with its conserved first and last residue. D genes are given only for firm matches. For some rows the clone size is stated as once, few or many, or as a class when expanded; others skip it.

TRBV4-3	TRBJ1-5	.	.	TGCGCCAGCAGCCAAGAGGCAGCTAATCAGCCCCAGCATTTT	CASSQEAANQPQHF
TRBV10-1	TRBJ2-7	.	.	TGCGCCCCTAGCGACGGAGCCTACGAGCAGTACTTC	CAPSDGAYEQYF
TRBV7-9	TRBJ2-7	once	TRBD1	TGTGCCAGCAGCCCCCCTGAATTTGAGGGGGCTACCGAGCAGTACTTC	CASSPPEFEGATEQYF
TRBV19	TRBJ1-1	once	.	TGTGCCTCCGGCAGGCCCACTGAAGCTTTCTTT	CASGRPTEAFF
TRBV7-2	TRBJ1-2	.	.	TGTGCCAGCAGCTCCCCCAGGGACTTACTCTATGGCTACACCTTC	CASSSPRDLLYGYTF
TRBV30	TRBJ1-2	.	.	TGTGCCGGCGAAGACCTCAGAAGGCTTTCTGGCTACACCTTC	CAGEDLRRLSGYTF
TRBV29-1	TRBJ1-1	.	.	TGCAGCCTCAAACTTATGGTTGGCACTGAAGCTTTCTTT	CSLKLMVGTEAFF
TRBV27	TRBJ1-5	.	.	TGTGCCAGCAGTGACCAGGGAGTCAATCAGCCCCAGCATTTT	CASSDQGVNQPQHF
TRBV13	TRBJ1-2	.	.	TGTGCCAGCAGCTTACTCCAGTATGGCTACACCTTC	CASSLLQYGYTF
TRBV18	TRBJ1-1	.	.	TGTGCCAGCGCAGGGGTAGGGGAGGCTTTCTTT	CASAGVGEAFF
TRBV7-3	TRBJ2-1	.	TRBD2	TGTGCCAGCAGCTCAACCACCGGACTAGCGGGGGGCCCCGGTGAGCAGTTCTTC	CASSSTTGLAGGPGEQFF
TRBV6-6	TRBJ2-3	.	.	TGTGCCAGCAGCACACGGGGTTTTACAGATACGCAGTATTTT	CASSTRGFTDTQYF
TRBV9	TRBJ1-5	.	TRBD1	TGTGCCAGCAGCGACCGGGACAGGGATCAGCCCCAGCATTTT	CASSDRDRDQPQHF
TRBV11-2	TRBJ1-5	once	.	TGTGCCAGCAGCTTAGATCCGGATAGCAATCAGCCCCAGCATTTT	CASSLDPDSNQPQHF
TRBV9	TRBJ1-2	.	.	TGTGCCAGCAGCGTAGACCTCCGACAAGGAGGCTACACCTTC	CASSVDLRQGGYTF
TRBV6-5	TRBJ2-7	.	.	TGTGCCTTACAGACAGGCTTTACCTACGAGCAGTACTTC	CALQTGFTYEQYF
TRBV7-9	TRBJ2-1	.	TRBD2	TGTGCCAGCAGCCGGCCCGGGGGGTCCAAAAATAATGAGCAGTTCTTC	CASSRPGGSKNNEQFF
TRBV11-2	TRBJ1-6	.	.	TGTGCCAGCAGCCTGTTTGGAACCGATAATTCACCCCTCCACTTT	CASSLFGTDNSPLHF
TRBV20-1	TRBJ1-5	.	.	TGCAGTGCTAGTAGAAAGCCCCAGCATTTT	CSASRKPQHF
TRBV6-2/TRBV6-3	TRBJ1-2	.	TRBD1	TGTGCCAGCAGCCGAGACAGGGGCTATGGCTACACCTTC	CASSRDRGYGYTF
TRBV5-6	TRBJ2-7	few	.	TGTGCCAGCAGCTTTGGTATCGTTAAACCCTACGAGCAGTACTTC	CASSFGIVKPYEQYF
TRBV30	TRBJ2-5	.	.	TGTGCCTGGAGGTCAAGCGGCAGCCAAGAGACCCAGTACTTC	CAWRSSGSQETQYF
TRBV30	TRBJ2-5	.	.	TGTGCCTGGAGTGTACAACTAACACAAGAGACCCAGTACTTC	CAWSVQLTQETQYF
TRBV7-3	TRBJ2-1	.	.	TGTGCCAGCAGCCGCAATGAAGGTAATGAGCAGTTCTTC	CASSRNEGNEQFF
TRBV3-1/TRBV3-2	TRBJ2-5	once	.	TGTGCCAGCAGCCAAGAAGGACTCCTGGAGAAGACCCAGTACTTC	CASSQEGLLEKTQYF
TRBV7-9	TRBJ1-3	.	TRBD1	TGTGCCAGCAGTTCGGGACAGGGGGACGGAAACACCATATATTTT	CASSSGQGDGNTIYF
TRBV29-1	TRBJ1-1	.	TRBD1	TGCAGCGCATCGACAGGGGGCATTGCTGAAGCTTTCTTT	CSASTGGIAEAFF
TRBV6-5	TRBJ1-5	.	.	TGTGCCAGCAGTTACGTCGCGGGGAATCAGCCCCAGCATTTT	CASSYVAGNQPQHF
TRBV13	TRBJ1-6	.	TRBD1	TGTGCCAGCAGCTTAGAACAGGGGTCATCACCCCTCCACTTT	CASSLEQGSSPLHF
TRBV7-9	TRBJ1-5	.	.	TGTGCCAGCAGCTTATACAGGAACCAGCCCCAGCATTTT	CASSLYRNQPQHF
TRBV5-1	TRBJ2-1	.	TRBD2	TGCGCCAGCAGCTCCGGGTTCGGGGGGTACCGAAACAATGAGCAGTTCTTC	CASSSGFGGYRNNEQFF
TRBV5-1	TRBJ2-1	.	TRBD2	TGCGCCAGCAGACCCGGGACGTCCTCGCGGGGGGTGCAGTTCTTC	CASRPGTSSRGVQFF
TRBV19	TRBJ2-1	.	TRBD1	TGTGCCAGTAGTATAGGTAGGGGACAGGGGAACGACAATGAGCAGTTCTTC	CASSIGRGQGNDNEQFF
TRBV30	TRBJ1-2	once	.	TGTGCCTGGAGTGTACAGGTCGTGGGAGGCTACACCTTC	CAWSVQVVGGYTF
TRBV29-1	TRBJ1-1	once	.	TGCAGCGTTGGTTCGTTGGGAGTAGCTTTCTTT	CSVGSLGVAFF
TRBV5-6	TRBJ2-1	once	TRBD1	TGTGCCAGCAGCCCGGGACAGGGTGCCCGGGAGCAGTTCTTC	CASSPGQGAREQFF
TRBV7-8	TRBJ1-6	.	.	TGTGCCAGCAGCTTAGTAGTCGCCCAAGGGTCCGATAATTCACCCCTCCACTTT	CASSLVVAQGSDNSPLHF
TRBV27	TRBJ1-3	.	.	TGTGCCAGCAGTCCGACGCCGTGGATCTCTGGAAACACCATATATTTT	CASSPTPWISGNTIYF
TRBV29-1	TRBJ1-5	.	.	TGCAGCGTCGGGACCGGGAGCAATCAGCCCCAGCATTTT	CSVGTGSNQPQHF
TRBV30	TRBJ2-7	.	.	TGTGCCTGGACCTGGGTACAGGGCAGCGAGCAGTACTTC	CAWTWVQGSEQYF
TRBV5-8	TRBJ1-5	.	TRBD1	TGTGCCGGCACAGGGGAACTCCATCAGCCCCAGCATTTT	CAGTGELHQPQHF
TRBV6-1	TRBJ1-5	.	.	TGTGCCAGCAGTGAAGCATCCGGGCCGAACCCCAATCAGCCCCAGCATTTT	CASSEASGPNPNQPQHF
TRBV4-1	TRBJ2-7	.	.	TGCGCCAGCAGCCAAGATAACCGGGAGCAGTACTTC	CASSQDNREQYF
TRBV7-8	TRBJ1-6	.	.	TGTGCCAGCAGCTTAGTTTCCCCAGGGGTCCTTAATTCACCCCTCCACTTT	CASSLVSPGVLNSPLHF
TRBV6-5	TRBJ1-2	.	.	TGTGCCAGCAGTTACCGGGCCCTCGGCTATGGCTACACCTTC	CASSYRALGYGYTF
TRBV13	TRBJ1-1	.	.	TGTGCCAGCAGCTCTAGAAGGCGGGGATCGAACACTGAAGCTTTCTTT	CASSSRRRGSNTEAFF
TRBV10-3	TRBJ2-7	.	TRBD1	TGTGCCATCAGGATCGACAGGGGTGGTAACGAGCAGTACTTC	CAIRIDRGGNEQYF
TRBV7-8	TRBJ1-2	.	.	TGTGCCAGCAGCTTATACCCCGGGAGGGAAGCGAGAGATGGCTACACCTTC	CASSLYPGREARDGYTF
TRBV6-5	TRBJ1-1	.	.	TGTGCCAGCACCCGAGGTGTGAACACTGAAGCTTTCTTT	CASTRGVNTEAFF
TRBV5-8	TRBJ2-4	.	.	TGTGCCAGCAGCTTGTGGGGAGAAAACATTCAGTACTTC	CASSLWGENIQYF
TRBV15	TRBJ2-1	.	TRBD2	TGTGCCACCAGCACAGGGACTAGCAACAATGAGCAGTTCTTC	CATSTGTSNNEQFF
TRBV14	TRBJ2-7	few	.	TGTGCCAGCAGCCAAGATCAGGGACGCGAGCAGTACTTC	CASSQDQGREQYF
TRBV10-2	TRBJ1-1	few	.	TGCGCCAGCAGTGACCCCGGACAGATGATGAACACTGAAGCTTTCTTT	CASSDPGQMMNTEAFF
TRBV3-1/TRBV3-2	TRBJ1-1	.	.	TGTGCCAGCAGTTTGTCTGGCCCAATGAACACTGAAGCTTTCTTT	CASSLSGPMNTEAFF
TRBV7-9	TRBJ1-2	.	.	TGTGCCAGCAGCTTTTCGACAGGCCCCAGCTACACCTTC	CASSFSTGPSYTF
TRBV19	TRBJ2-1	.	TRBD2	TGTGCCAGTAGTACGGGACTAGCGGGGGGGTATGAGCAGTTCTTC	CASSTGLAGGYEQFF
TRBV4-2	TRBJ2-7	.	TRBD2	TGTGCCAGCAGCCAAGCCCTAGCGGCCTCGACCTACGAGCAGTACTTC	CASSQALAASTYEQYF
TRBV7-6	TRBJ2-7	few	TRBD1	TGTGCCAGCTTCAGAGGCCCGGACAGGCCTAGGGGTAACTACGAGCAGTACTTC	CASFRGPDRPRGNYEQYF
TRBV6-1	TRBJ1-6	.	TRBD1	TGTGCCAGCAGTGAAGAGTGGACAGGGCGGTCACCCCTCCACTTT	CASSEEWTGRSPLHF
TRBV6-5	TRBJ1-5	.	.	TGTGCCAGCATTCGGAGGTCCCAGAGCAATCAGCCCCAGCATTTT	CASIRRSQSNQPQHF